This T cell receptor (beta chain) was sequenced for a study of T cell responses to AZD1222 COVID-19 vaccine. Germline values: CDR1 SGDLS, CDR2 YYNGEE. Deletions cut 6 bases from V and 5 bases from J, with 11 bases between. The CDR3 sequence is 13 residues long. TCRdb keeps only in-frame clones here, not all; method: immunoSEQ multiplex PCR. This table has roughly 200,000 clones, around 94% appearing once. V usage is TRBV9 and J usage is TRBJ2-2, with a weak D call TRBD2 (6 bases). The source is an adult who received the MenACWY meningococcal vaccine as a control. Source: peripheral blood, taken 28 days after the second dose of the MenACWY control vaccine. The CDR3 sequence: CASTAGGTGELFF. CDR3 sequence (DNA): TGTGCCAGCACCGCCGGGGGAACCGGGGAGCTGTTTTTT.